Below, one TCR beta chain is given with its context. Libraries were prepared by immunoSEQ multiplex PCR; TCRdb keeps only in-frame clonotypes and omits some of them. The sample yields about 730,000 clones, roughly 72% seen once. The trim removed 4 bases at V and 6 bases at J, leaving 8 bases unmatched. CDR1 is SGHTA, CDR2 FQGNSA, per germline. This CDR3 comprises 15 residues. This sample is drawn from a study of shared clonotypes between healthy human individuals. The chain has TRBV7-2 and TRBJ1-4, with 7 bases identical to TRBD1. The TCR originated in a woman in her 30s in good health. What was sequenced was memory CD4+ T cells sorted from blood. As to subset: CD45RA-negative fraction. This CDR3 is CASSSRQGVDEKLFF. The DNA for the CDR3 is TGTGCCAGCAGCTCAAGACAGGGTGTTGATGAAAAACTGTTTTTT.